These 3 T cell receptor beta chains came from one sample sequenced in a study of cytomegalovirus exposure and HLA in healthy donors. TCRdb's table, derived via immunoSEQ multiplex PCR, lists solely in-frame clones and lacks some. The sample lists over 150,000 clones; about 88% were seen once. Sequences were obtained from PBMCs. The receptors come from a woman younger than 30 in good health and CMV-seronegative.

The CDR3 DNA reads as TGTGCCAGTAGAGGAGAAGGAAATCAGCCCCAGCATTTT. It specifies CASRGEGNQPQHF. The rearrangement joins TRBV19 to TRBJ1-5, with D hard to call. The CDR3 extends over 13 amino acids. Trimming stripped 6 bases from V and 4 bases from J, with 10 bases between. Germline V gives CDR1 LNHDA, CDR2 SQIVND (reference sequence).

This rearrangement joins TRBV5-1 to TRBJ2-7, with TRBD1 identical over 9 bases. The V gene end was trimmed by 0 bases and the J gene end by 6 bases; junction bases not matched to a gene: 7. The germline V gene encodes CDR1 SGHRS and CDR2 YFSETQ. This CDR3 contains 15 residues. The CDR3 DNA follows: TGCGCCAGCAGCTTGGGGCCGGACAGGGGACCCGAGCAGTACTTC. Amino acids: CASSLGPDRGPEQYF.

The rearrangement links TRBV25-1 to TRBJ2-1; 7 nucleotides agree with TRBD2. The junction had 12 bases not matched to a gene; V was cut back by 9 bases and J by 10 bases. Germline CDR1 is MGHDK and CDR2 is SYGVNS. This CDR3 spans 13 amino acids. The DNA for the CDR3 is TGTGCCAGTCAGCGGGGAATTGGGATCGAGCAGTTCTTC. Translating it yields CASQRGIGIEQFF. The entire variable domain, with the rest obtained from reference TRBV25-1 and TRBJ2-1, is as follows: EADIYQTPRYLVIGTGKKITLECSQTMGHDKMYWYQQDPGMELHLIHYSYGVNSTEKGDLSSESTVSRIRTEHFPLTLESARPSHTSQYLCASQRGIGIEQFFGPGTRLTVL.